This TCR beta chain was recovered during a study of blood T cells in healthy people across ages. Turning to this clonotype: Antigen: not known.

Study-level findings and limits: Changes seen in expanded clonotypes were possibly confounded by donor CMV status left unknown. Whereas aged donors had fewer naive CD4+ cells, long-lived donors had more of them and higher diversity.

This CDR3 spans 16 amino acids. J lost 2 bases, V lost 0 bases, and 6 bases had no gene match. Germline V CDR1 and CDR2: MNHNY, SVGAGI (reference sequence). PCR was performed a second time for 7 to 11 cycles using a sample-barcoded 5' primer and a J-beta primer mix. TCRdb called the 5' RACE reads again in MiXCR, with one record for every CDR3 protein. The repertoire holds 500,000 to 700,000 distinct CDR3 sequences, with roughly 31% as singletons. The chain carries TRBV6-6 and TRBJ2-7, with 8 bases identical to TRBD1. This TCR was sampled from an elderly woman in good health. The sequenced sample consisted of blood. CDR3 amino acids: CASSYSKGQGPYEQYF. DNA of the CDR3: TGTGCCAGCAGTTACTCCAAAGGACAGGGTCCCTACGAGCAGTACTTC.